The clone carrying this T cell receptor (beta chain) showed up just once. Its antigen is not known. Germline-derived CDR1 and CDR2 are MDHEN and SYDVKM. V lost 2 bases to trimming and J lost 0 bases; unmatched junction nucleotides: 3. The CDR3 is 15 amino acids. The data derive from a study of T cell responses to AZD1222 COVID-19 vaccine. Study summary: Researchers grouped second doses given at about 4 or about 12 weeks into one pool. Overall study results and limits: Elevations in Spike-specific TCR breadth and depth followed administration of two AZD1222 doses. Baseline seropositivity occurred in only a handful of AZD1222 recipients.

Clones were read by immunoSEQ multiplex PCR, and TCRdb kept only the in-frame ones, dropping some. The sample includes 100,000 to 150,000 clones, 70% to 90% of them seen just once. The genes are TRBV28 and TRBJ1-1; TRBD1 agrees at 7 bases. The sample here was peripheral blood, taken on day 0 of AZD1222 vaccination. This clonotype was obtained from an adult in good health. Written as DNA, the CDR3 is TGTGCCAGCAGTTTAGACAGGGCGATGAACACTGAAGCTTTCTTT. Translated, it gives CASSLDRAMNTEAFF.